The T cell receptor beta chain described here comes from a study of OX40 agonist ivuxolimab in advanced cancers. Overall study context: Checkpoint inhibitors had been given previously to roughly 40% of patients.

This clone was seen once. Sequencing was performed with immunoSEQ multiplex PCR; in TCRdb, only in-frame clones are kept and a portion is missing. Among more than 80,000 clones listed, about 90% were seen once. Germline CDR1 and CDR2: SGDLS and YYNGEE. Trimming removed 5 bases at V and 4 bases at J, with 13 bases between. The CDR3 has 15 amino acids. The sample was CD4+ or CD8+ T cells sorted from blood, taken in a trial of the OX40 agonist ivuxolimab. The chain is built from TRBV9 and TRBJ2-6; D is possibly TRBD1 (7 bases). This sequence originates from an adult with an advanced solid tumor such as melanoma, head and neck, liver or kidney cancer. In DNA form, the CDR3 reads TGTGCCAGCAGTATGCAGGGGGGCGGGGCCAACGTCCTGACTTTC. It encodes CASSMQGGGANVLTF. The full variable domain, completed using reference TRBV9 and TRBJ2-6, is DSGVTQTPKHLITATGQRVTLRCSPRSGDLSVYWYQQSLDQGLQFLIQYYNGEERAKGNILERFSAQQFPDLHSELNLSSLELGDSALYFCASSMQGGGANVLTFGAGSRLTVL.